The present entry profiles one T cell receptor beta chain with its context. The data were taken from a study of blood T cell repertoires in COVID-19. Study-wide context: The samples span acute and convalescent COVID-19 from the United States, Italy and Spain.

The CDR3 is 14 residues long. V lost 0 bases and J 8 bases, leaving 11 bases between the germline ends. Per germline, CDR1 SGHAT and CDR2 FQNNGV. Original processing notes: Amplifying reference gene primers gave estimates of nucleated cell counts. Sequencing used immunoSEQ multiplex PCR; TCRdb keeps in-frame clones, though not all of them. That table furnishes V, J and clone size, whereas the DNA furnished D and trimming. Among a few hundred thousand clones, 85% to 90% were seen once, and the ten largest hold under 2.5%. Recruited during active infection, patients (from Seattle) were subsequently followed longitudinally.

This clonotype was sampled from a woman in her sixties with COVID-19, enrolled during active disease. J is TRBJ2-4 and V is TRBV11-2, with D tentatively TRBD1 (6 bases). Specimen: peripheral blood. The DNA of the CDR3 is TGTGCCAGCAGCTTAGACAGGGGAGAGGACATTCAGTACTTC. This encodes CASSLDRGEDIQYF.